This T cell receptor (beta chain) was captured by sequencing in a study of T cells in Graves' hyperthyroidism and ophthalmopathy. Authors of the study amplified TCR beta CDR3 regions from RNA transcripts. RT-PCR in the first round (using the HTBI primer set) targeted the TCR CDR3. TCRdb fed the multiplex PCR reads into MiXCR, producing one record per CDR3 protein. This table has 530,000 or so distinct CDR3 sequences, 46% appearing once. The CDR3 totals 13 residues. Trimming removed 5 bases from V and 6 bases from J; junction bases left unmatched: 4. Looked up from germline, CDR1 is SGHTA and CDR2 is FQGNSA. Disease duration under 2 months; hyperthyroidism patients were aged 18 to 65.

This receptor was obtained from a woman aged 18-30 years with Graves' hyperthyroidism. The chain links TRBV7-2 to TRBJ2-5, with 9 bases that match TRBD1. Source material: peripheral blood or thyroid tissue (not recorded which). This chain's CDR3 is CASSPGQGQTQYF. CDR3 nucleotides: TGTGCCAGCAGCCCGGGACAGGGACAGACCCAGTACTTC.